This T cell receptor (beta chain) was observed in a study of T cell repertoires in cytomegalovirus infection. As for the study in general: Through public TCR beta signatures, both CMV infection and matching HLA type were indicated.

This CDR3 has 15 amino acids. Germline CDR1 SNHLY, CDR2 FYNNEI. V shed 2 bases and J 6 bases; nucleotides not matched to a gene: 7. About this clonotype itself: Its antigen is unidentified.

TCRdb ran MiXCR on the reads and lists one entry per CDR3 protein. This sample has 400,000 or so distinct CDR3 sequences, with 31% found just once. Findings and limits, study-wide: HLA-C-restricted CMV clonotypes gave the most frequent clonotype in two of eight donors.

This sequence was found in a human donor in good health (CMV status not recorded). Some clones in this sample may be carry-over from other donors' samples. The sample comprised PBMCs. V gene TRBV2 combines with J gene TRBJ2-3; 8 bases align to TRBD1. CDR3 nucleotides: TGTGCCAGCAGTGAATGGCAGGGGGCGCCTGATACGCAGTATTTT. This sequence encodes CASSEWQGAPDTQYF.